Listed below are T cell receptor beta chains from one sample, sequenced in a study of patients and donors after allogeneic stem cell transplantation. TCRdb independently ran MiXCR on the RT-PCR reads; one entry per CDR3 protein. The sample contains roughly 940,000 distinct CDR3 sequences, about a sixth of which appear only once. The material sequenced was blood, either unsorted or a sorted T cell fraction (not recorded which). The receptor source for this set is a human donor who was either an allogeneic HSCT recipient or a stem cell or donor lymphocyte infusion donor (not recorded which). It is not recorded whose cells these are; they may come from a transplant donor. Each CDR3 is given with its conserved first and last residue. A D gene is named only where the DNA matches it firmly. Clone size is shown for a subset of rows, as once, few, many or a class of expanded clone.

TRBD1 | few | TRBJ1-2 | TRBV5-6 | TGTGCCAGCAGCTCGGGGACAGGGAGAGGTGCATATGGTGGCTACACCTTC | CASSSGTGRGAYGGYTF
- | - | TRBJ1-2 | TRBV6-5 | TGTGCCAGCAGTTACTCCGGGACATCCACTAACTATGGCTACACCTTC | CASSYSGTSTNYGYTF
- | few | TRBJ1-2 | TRBV4-3 | TGCGCCAGCAGCCAAGATTTTGCGGGGGCCCCCTATGGCTACACCTTC | CASSQDFAGAPYGYTF
TRBD2 | - | TRBJ2-7 | TRBV28 | TGTGCCAGCAGTTTCGGGAGGGAGACCTACGAGCAGTACTTC | CASSFGRETYEQYF
TRBD1 | few | TRBJ1-4 | TRBV4-3 | TGCGCCAGCAGCCAAGAGAGGACAGGGGGGAAACCTAATGAAAAACTGTTTTTT | CASSQERTGGKPNEKLFF
- | - | TRBJ1-1 | TRBV10-1 | TGCGCCAGCAGTGCGGACACCTCGGGAGCTTTCTTT | CASSADTSGAFF
- | - | TRBJ2-5 | TRBV20-1 | TGCAGTGCCACCCCGGGGAAAGAGACCCAGTACTTC | CSATPGKETQYF
TRBD1 | - | TRBJ2-3 | TRBV30 | TGTGCCGGGGGACAGGGGTATGTGATGCAGTATTTT | CAGGQGYVMQYF
TRBD1 | - | TRBJ1-3 | TRBV6-1 | TGTGCCAGCAGCGCCACCGGGACAGGGATTCGAAACACCATATATTTT | CASSATGTGIRNTIYF
TRBD1 | few | TRBJ2-1 | TRBV5-6 | TGTGCCAGCAGCTTGTTAGGGACAGGGGACTACAATGAGCAGTTCTTC | CASSLLGTGDYNEQFF
- | - | TRBJ2-7 | TRBV6-1 | TGTGCCAGCAGTGAGCTGGGACGGTTCTCCTACGAGCAGTACTTC | CASSELGRFSYEQYF
- | many | TRBJ2-3 | TRBV4-1 | TGCGCCAGCAGCCGGGACTCAGCCACAGATACGCAGTATTTT | CASSRDSATDTQYF
- | few | TRBJ2-1 | TRBV2 | TGTGCCAGCAGTGAAGCTAACGCTTCAAATGAGCAGTTCTTC | CASSEANASNEQFF
- | - | TRBJ2-3 | TRBV9 | TGTGCCAGCAGCGGTAGCGGTCGCACAGATACGCAGTATTTT | CASSGSGRTDTQYF
- | few | TRBJ2-3 | TRBV7-2 | TGTGCCAGCAGCTTAGAATCGGGGGACGATACGCAGTATTTT | CASSLESGDDTQYF
- | - | TRBJ2-3 | TRBV6-1 | TGTGCCAGCACCACTCTGACGGGCCTCACAGATACGCAGTATTTT | CASTTLTGLTDTQYF
TRBD1 | - | TRBJ1-1 | TRBV5-1 | TGCGCCAGCAGCTTGGGGGTGGACAGGATGAACACTGAAGCTTTCTTT | CASSLGVDRMNTEAFF
- | few | TRBJ2-7 | TRBV7-9 | TGTGCCAGCAGCTCAAGTCAGGGGGGGACCCCCTACGAGCAGTACTTC | CASSSSQGGTPYEQYF
- | few | TRBJ2-2 | TRBV4-2 | TGTGCCAGCAGCAACGGGGAGAACACCGGGGAGCTGTTTTTT | CASSNGENTGELFF
- | many | TRBJ2-1 | TRBV5-5 | TGTGCCAGCAGCTTGGTTGTTCAGTCTGGTGAGCAGTTCTTC | CASSLVVQSGEQFF
- | few | TRBJ1-2 | TRBV5-6 | TGTGCCAGCAGCACGAGCACAGGGAGTGGCTACACCTTC | CASSTSTGSGYTF
TRBD1 | few | TRBJ1-3 | TRBV18 | TGTGCCAGCTCACCCCCCCAGGGGGCGCGCTCTGGAAACACCATATATTTT | CASSPPQGARSGNTIYF
- | - | TRBJ2-3 | TRBV6-1 | TGTGCCAGCAGTGAACAGGGAGAAACAGATACGCAGTATTTT | CASSEQGETDTQYF
TRBD1 | - | TRBJ2-5 | TRBV5-1 | TGCGCCAGCAGCTTGGGGAGGGACAGGGGAGAGACCCAGTACTTC | CASSLGRDRGETQYF
TRBD1 | few | TRBJ1-1 | TRBV11-2 | TGTGCCAGCAGCCCGACGACAGGGGTGAACACTGAAGCTTTCTTT | CASSPTTGVNTEAFF
TRBD2 | - | TRBJ2-5 | TRBV5-8 | TGTGCCAGCAGCCGAGGCACTAGCGGGAGATGGTTAGAGACCCAGTACTTC | CASSRGTSGRWLETQYF
- | - | TRBJ1-3 | TRBV3-1 | TGTGCCAGCAGCCAACACGCCCCGACGAGATACACCATATATTTT | CASSQHAPTRYTIYF
- | many | TRBJ2-7 | TRBV12-3/TRBV12-4 | TGTGCCAGCAGTTTTAGGGCCGAGGACGAGCAGTACTTC | CASSFRAEDEQYF
TRBD1 | once | TRBJ1-5 | TRBV6-1 | TGTGCCAGCAGGAAACGCTCCGGGACAGGGATGAAGATAGGATCAAATCAGCCCCAGCATTTT | CASRKRSGTGMKIGSNQPQHF
TRBD2 | - | TRBJ2-1 | TRBV3-1 | TGTGCCAGCAGCCAAGAGGCCAGCGGGAATAAGCAGTTCTTC | CASSQEASGNKQFF
- | few | TRBJ1-5 | TRBV7-8 | TGTGCCAGCAGCTCCATGGGGGCAGGGTTTGATCAGCCCCAGCATTTT | CASSSMGAGFDQPQHF
TRBD2 | few | TRBJ2-1 | TRBV10-3 | TGTGCCATCAGTCTGAGCGGGGGCGGAGGTGAGCAGTTCTTC | CAISLSGGGGEQFF
- | - | TRBJ1-3 | TRBV4-1 | TGCGCCAGCACCCAAGCGACTGGCCGCTCTGGAAACACCATATATTTT | CASTQATGRSGNTIYF
TRBD1 | - | TRBJ2-7 | TRBV11-1 | TGTGCCAGCAGCGATTCCGGGACAGCGCTCCCCTACGAGCAGTACTTC | CASSDSGTALPYEQYF
TRBD1 | few | TRBJ1-1 | TRBV5-1 | TGCGCCAGCAGCTTGTCGGCGACAGGGTTCGGCATGAACACTGAAGCTTTCTTT | CASSLSATGFGMNTEAFF
TRBD1 | many | TRBJ1-5 | TRBV11-2 | TGTGCCAGCAGCAGGACAGGGAACAATCAGCCCCAGCATTTT | CASSRTGNNQPQHF
- | few | TRBJ2-6 | TRBV11-2 | TGTGCCAGCGGAACAGGGTGGGAGGCTGGGGCCAACGTCCTGACTTTC | CASGTGWEAGANVLTF
- | - | TRBJ2-1 | TRBV15 | TGTGCCACCAGCAGAGATCTCGGGCGTAGCGTCTACAATGAGCAGTTCTTC | CATSRDLGRSVYNEQFF
- | - | TRBJ2-7 | TRBV13 | TGTGCCAGCAGCTTAGAGTGGTGCTGTATCTCGGGCGAGCAGTACTTC | CASSLEWCCISGEQYF
TRBD2 | few | TRBJ2-7 | TRBV10-3 | TGTGCCATCAGTGATTTGGGACTAGGGTCCTACGAGCAGTACTTC | CAISDLGLGSYEQYF
- | - | TRBJ2-1 | TRBV6-1 | TGTGCCAGCAGTGGTTCCGGGACACAAAACAATGAGCAGTTCTTC | CASSGSGTQNNEQFF